Listed here is a single T cell receptor (beta chain). What it recognizes is unknown. Libraries were prepared by immunoSEQ multiplex PCR; TCRdb keeps only in-frame clonotypes and omits some of them. The sample shows about 22,000 clones, around 80% of them seen only once. These data come from a study of OX40 agonist ivuxolimab in advanced cancers. Study-level background: Hepatocellular carcinoma, melanoma, renal cell or head and neck cancer occurred in dose-escalation patients. Those enrolled were less than 85% male, with a mean age of 60 years and ages from about 20 to 80. Checkpoint inhibitors had been given previously to 40% of patients. Notes on the study in general: CD4+ and CD8+ blood T cells expanded clonally by week 6 at 0.1 to 3.0 mg/kg.

The CDR3 contains 11 residues. Germline assignment: CDR1 MNHNS and CDR2 SASEGT. Deletions cut 7 bases from V and 7 bases from J, with 10 bases between. V usage is TRBV6-1 and J usage is TRBJ1-1; D unclear. Sequencing used CD4+ or CD8+ T cells sorted from blood, obtained in a trial of the OX40 agonist ivuxolimab. This TCR was recovered from an adult with an advanced solid tumor such as melanoma, head and neck, liver or kidney cancer. CDR3 sequence: CASKEIGEAFF. CDR3 nucleotide sequence: TGTGCCAGCAAGGAGATCGGTGAAGCTTTCTTT.